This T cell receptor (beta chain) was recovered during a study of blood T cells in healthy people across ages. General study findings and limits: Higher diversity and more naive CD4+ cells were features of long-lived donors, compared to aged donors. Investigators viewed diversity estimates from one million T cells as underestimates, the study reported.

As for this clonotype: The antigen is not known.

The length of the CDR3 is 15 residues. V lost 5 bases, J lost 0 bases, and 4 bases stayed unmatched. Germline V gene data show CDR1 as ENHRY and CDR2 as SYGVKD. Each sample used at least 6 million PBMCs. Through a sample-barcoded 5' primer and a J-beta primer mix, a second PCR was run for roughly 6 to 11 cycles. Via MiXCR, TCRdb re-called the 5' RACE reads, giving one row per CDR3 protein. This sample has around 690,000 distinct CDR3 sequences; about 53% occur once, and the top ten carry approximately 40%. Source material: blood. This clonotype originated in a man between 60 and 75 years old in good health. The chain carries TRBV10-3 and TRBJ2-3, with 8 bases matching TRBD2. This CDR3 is CAISMTSVSTDTQYF. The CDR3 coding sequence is TGTGCCATCAGTATGACTAGCGTTAGCACAGATACGCAGTATTTT.